This TCR beta chain was profiled in a study of beta chain features in type 1 diabetes. As every portion of the isolated RNA was reverse transcribed, the sequencing read expressed TCRB transcripts. The method was immunoSEQ multiplex PCR; TCRdb's version includes in-frame clones alone and lacks a portion of them. The profile shows around 400,000 clones, approximately 15% of them singletons. CDR3 length: 15 amino acids. The germline gives CDR1 SGHRS, CDR2 YFSETQ. The V and J ends lost 3 bases and 1 base respectively, with 11 bases between them. This clone was counted between two and nine times. The chain recombines TRBV5-1 with TRBJ2-1; D remains unclear. Sequencing was performed on naive CD4+ T cells from blood. The TCR comes from a woman aged 18-35 years in good health. CDR3 DNA sequence: TGCGCCAGCAGCTCCGGCGGTAGATCCTACAATGAGCAGTTCTTC. It is translated as CASSSGGRSYNEQFF.